Shown below are 14 T cell receptor beta chains from a single sample sequenced in a study of blood T cell repertoires in COVID-19. TCRdb's copy holds only in-frame clones and misses some; the assay was immunoSEQ multiplex PCR. There are 200,000 to 250,000 clones in the sample; about 90% occur only once, and around 1.5% lies in the top ten. Sequencing was done on a sample of peripheral blood. The receptors stem from a young man with active or convalescent COVID-19.

The chain carries TRBV6-1 and TRBJ2-1; 8 bases map to TRBD2. Losses at the gene ends were 4 bases for V and 2 bases for J; bases not matched to a gene: 19. Germline values: CDR1 MNHNS, CDR2 SASEGT. The CDR3 sequence is 20 residues long. The chain's CDR3 is CASSVIAVSGSKRTYNEQFF. CDR3 nucleotides: TGTGCCAGCAGTGTTATAGCGGTGAGCGGGAGTAAGCGTACCTACAATGAGCAGTTCTTC.

The chain carries TRBV30 and TRBJ1-1, with a possible D match to TRBD1 (6 bases). V was clipped by 5 bases and J by 0 bases, with 19 bases between them. The germline CDR1 and CDR2 sequences are GTSNPN and SVGIG (reference sequence). The CDR3 extends over 16 amino acids. The CDR3 spells CAWRIVGGNMNTEAFF. DNA of the CDR3: TGTGCCTGGCGCATAGTAGGGGGAAACATGAACACTGAAGCTTTCTTT.

This clone was found once. This chain connects TRBV4-1 to TRBJ1-2, with a tentative D call TRBD1 (5 bases). The V gene's germline CDR1 is MGHRA and CDR2 YSYEKL. CDR3 length: 15 amino acids. Deletions cut 2 bases from V and 5 bases from J, with 15 bases between. The CDR3 loop is CASSQSLATVYGYTF. CDR3 coding DNA: TGCGCCAGCAGCCAAAGCCTTGCGACAGTATATGGCTACACCTTC.

The V call is TRBV2, the J call TRBJ2-2; weak D call: TRBD1 (6 bases). CDR1 and CDR2 from the germline V gene are SNHLY and FYNNEI. This CDR3 spans 13 amino acids. V lost 6 bases and J lost 4, with 9 bases in between. CDR3 nucleotide sequence: TGTGCCAGCAGGACAGGCCCCACCGGGGAGCTGTTTTTT. Its protein is CASRTGPTGELFF.

The chain uses TRBV6-6 and TRBJ1-5; D unclear. Germline V CDR1 and CDR2: MNHNY, SVGAGI (reference sequence). CDR3 length equals 14 residues. Trimming pared 2 bases from V and 3 bases from J, leaving 8 bases between. The DNA for the CDR3 is TGTGCCAGCAGTTACGGGCAGCACAATCAGCCCCAGCATTTT. Encoded protein: CASSYGQHNQPQHF.

The chain recombines TRBV5-1 with TRBJ2-5, with D perhaps TRBD1 (6 bases). The CDR3 runs 17 residues. The germline gives CDR1 SGHRS, CDR2 YFSETQ. Trimming cost V 3 bases and J 1 base, with 19 bases left between them. This CDR3 reads CASSSRDQGIPQETQYF. Written as DNA, the CDR3 is TGCGCCAGCAGCTCAAGGGACCAGGGGATTCCCCAAGAGACCCAGTACTTC.

The rearrangement uses TRBV15 and TRBJ2-3; TRBD2 agrees at 7 bases. The CDR3 spans 17 residues. Trimming cost V 6 bases and J 1 base; bases outside gene matches: 13. The germline gives CDR1 LNHNV, CDR2 YYDKDF (reference sequence). The CDR3, as DNA: TGTGCCACCAGGGAGCTCGGCCGGGACTACGGCACAGATACGCAGTATTTT. Translated: CATRELGRDYGTDTQYF. Full variable domain (missing parts from reference TRBV15 and TRBJ2-3): DAMVIQNPRYQVTQFGKPVTLSCSQTLNHNVMYWYQQKSSQAPKLLFHYYDKDFNNEADTPDNFQSRRPNTSFCFLDIRSPGLGDTAMYLCATRELGRDYGTDTQYFGPGTRLTVL.

The chain carries TRBV2 and TRBJ1-2, with a weak D call TRBD1 (5 bases). The V end was cut by 5 bases, the J end by 6 bases, with 13 bases between. CDR1 is SNHLY, CDR2 FYNNEI, per germline. The CDR3 consists of 13 residues. DNA for the CDR3: TGTGCCAGCAGTTGGGTTAAGACAGATGGCTACACCTTC. Its translation is CASSWVKTDGYTF.

This chain links TRBV29-1 with TRBJ2-5; 7 bases agree with TRBD2. This CDR3 spans 12 amino acids. Germline V lookup: CDR1 SQVTM, CDR2 ANQGSEA. After removal of 4 bases from V and 1 base from J, the junction contained 0 bases not matched to a gene. The CDR3 spells CSVGLAQETQYF. The CDR3 DNA reads TGCAGCGTTGGACTAGCCCAAGAGACCCAGTACTTC.

The chain is built from TRBV6-5 and TRBJ1-5; 8 bases are shared with TRBD1. The J segment lost 4 bases and the V segment lost 6 bases, leaving 2 bases of the junction unmatched. Germline-derived CDR1 and CDR2 are MNHEY and SVGAGI. The CDR3 totals 13 residues. The CDR3, as DNA: TGTGCCAGCAGGAGGACAGGGAATCAGCCCCAGCATTTT. Translation: CASRRTGNQPQHF.

The V call is TRBV28, the J call TRBJ1-2; D is uncertain. Germline values: CDR1 MDHEN, CDR2 SYDVKM. Deletions cut 7 bases from V and 5 bases from J, with 17 bases between. The CDR3 totals 14 residues. CDR3 sequence (DNA): TGTGCCAGCACCACCCGGGCGGGAATTTATGGCTACACCTTC. Protein product: CASTTRAGIYGYTF.

V and J are TRBV12-3 or TRBV12-4 and TRBJ1-5, with D unresolved. The CDR3 is 13 residues long. Trimming cost V 6 bases and J 2 bases, with 8 bases left between them. The CDR3 region has the DNA TGTGCCAGCAGACGGGAGGGCAATCAGCCCCAGCATTTT. It translates to CASRREGNQPQHF.

This clone was observed once. The genes are TRBV28 and TRBJ1-6; D ambiguous. V shed 7 bases and J shed 0 bases, with 4 bases lying between them. The length of the CDR3 is 13 residues. Germline loops: CDR1 MDHEN, CDR2 SYDVKM. The CDR3 nucleotides are TGTGCCAGCATCGGCTCCTATAATTCACCCCTCCACTTT. Protein product: CASIGSYNSPLHF. Complete variable domain (other parts from reference TRBV28 and TRBJ1-6): DVKVTQSSRYLVKRTGEKVFLECVQDMDHENMFWYRQDPGLGLRLIYFSYDVKMKEKGDIPEGYSVSREKKERFSLILESASTNQTSMYLCASIGSYNSPLHFGNGTRLTVT.

The V call is TRBV20-1, the J call TRBJ1-2, with D unresolved. The CDR3 totals 10 residues. Germline CDR1 reads DFQATT; CDR2 reads SNEGSKA (reference sequence). Trimming took 0 bases from V and 7 from J, leaving 3 bases between them. This CDR3 is CSARDSGYTF. The CDR3 bases are TGCAGTGCTAGAGATAGTGGCTACACCTTC.